These 19 T cell receptor beta chains were sequenced from one sample in a study of Graves' ophthalmopathy and Graves' hyperthyroidism. Amplification of the TCR beta CDR3 regions used RNA transcripts (as template). HTBI primers served in a first-round RT-PCR, which a second-round multiplex PCR followed. TCRdb re-called the multiplex PCR reads with MiXCR, one entry per CDR3 protein. The sample holds 150,000 to 200,000 distinct CDR3 sequences, 39% seen once. Sequenced: peripheral blood. The receptors stem from a man aged 25-45 years with Graves' ophthalmopathy.

Many counts were recorded for this clonotype. The chain recombines TRBV5-1 with TRBJ2-4; no clear D gene. Looked up from germline, CDR1 is SGHRS and CDR2 is YFSETQ. This CDR3 spans 15 amino acids. Trimming removed 4 bases from V and 0 bases from J, with 11 bases in between. The CDR3 coding sequence is TGCGCCAGCAGCCCGGCGAGAACAGCCAAAAACATTCAGTACTTC. Protein: CASSPARTAKNIQYF.

This clonotype came up many times. The genes are TRBV6-5 and TRBJ1-1, with D perhaps matching TRBD1 (5 bases). V gave up 5 bases and J gave up 6 bases, with 16 bases separating them. The CDR3 extends over 14 amino acids. The germline gives CDR1 MNHEY, CDR2 SVGAGI. The CDR3 loop reads CASSNPDGGAEAFF. CDR3 DNA sequence: TGTGCCAGCAGTAACCCGGACGGGGGGGCTGAAGCTTTCTTT.

This clonotype was detected many times. At one of its ends the junction is not consistent with the germline gene, which may arise from a read error. V and J are TRBV12-3 or TRBV12-4 and TRBJ1-1; 9 nucleotides agree with TRBD1. The CDR3 runs to 15 residues. The chain's CDR3 is CASSLIGTGNAEAFF. The CDR3 DNA is TGTGCCAGCAGTTTAATCGGGACAGGGAACGCTGAAGCTTTCTTT.

This clonotype has at least ten counts. The V call is TRBV6-1, the J call TRBJ2-5; D perhaps matches TRBD2 (5 bases). Trimming shortened V by 0 bases and J by 3 bases, and 14 bases separated the two germline ends. CDR1 is MNHNS and CDR2 is SASEGT in the germline V gene. This CDR3 region has 16 residues. The CDR3 DNA follows: TGTGCCAGCAGTGAAGCGGCAGGAGGAGGTGAAGAGACCCAGTACTTC. This sequence encodes CASSEAAGGGEETQYF.

The genes are TRBV7-2 and TRBJ1-3, with D unresolved. CDR1 is SGHTA and CDR2 is FQGNSA in the germline V gene. V lost 2 bases and J 0 bases, leaving 2 bases between the germline ends. This CDR3 is 13 amino acids long. The CDR3 DNA is TGTGCCAGCAGCTTACCCTCTGGAAACACCATATATTTT. Protein product: CASSLPSGNTIYF.

This clonotype was recorded many times. At one of its ends the junction is not consistent with the germline gene, which may arise from a read error. V is TRBV6-2 or TRBV6-3 and J is TRBJ2-2; 8 bases are a match to TRBD1. Per germline, CDR1 MNHEY and CDR2 SVGEGT. This CDR3 is 14 amino acids long. The DNA of the CDR3 is TGTGCCAGCGGGCGGACAGGGAACGCCGGGGAGCTGTTTTTT. This sequence encodes CASGRTGNAGELFF.

The chain is built from TRBV20-1 and TRBJ2-7, with D possibly being TRBD1 (6 bases). V was trimmed by 3 bases and J by 3 bases, leaving 18 bases between them. Per the germline V gene, CDR1 is DFQATT and CDR2 is SNEGSKA (reference sequence). The CDR3 runs to 15 residues. CDR3 bases: TGCAGTGCTAGTCCCTTGGACGGCAGGGGCTACGAGCAGTACTTC. Translated: CSASPLDGRGYEQYF.

There are many counts of this clonotype. This chain connects TRBV6-1 to TRBJ2-5; the D gene is possibly TRBD2 (6 bases). Germline CDR1 is MNHNS and CDR2 is SASEGT. The V and J ends lost 4 bases and 5 bases respectively, with 11 bases between them. The CDR3 has 13 residues. CDR3 nucleotide sequence: TGTGCCAGCAGTGGTTGGAGGGAGGAGACCCAGTACTTC. Protein sequence: CASSGWREETQYF.

In its sample, this clonotype was seen many times. This chain joins TRBV7-9 and TRBJ2-7, with 8 bases aligning to TRBD1. The CDR3 length is 15 residues. The V and J ends lost 3 bases and 2 bases, in that order; junction bases with no gene match: 6. From germline, CDR1 is SEHNR and CDR2 FQNEAQ (reference sequence). CDR3 nucleotides: TGTGCCAGCAGCTTTCGAACAGGGGGTACCTACGAGCAGTACTTC. Translated, it gives CASSFRTGGTYEQYF. The entire variable domain, with the rest obtained from reference TRBV7-9 and TRBJ2-7, is as follows: DTGVSQNPRHKITKRGQNVTFRCDPISEHNRLYWYRQTLGQGPEFLTYFQNEAQLEKSRLLSDRFSAERPKGSFSTLEIQRTEQGDSAMYLCASSFRTGGTYEQYFGPGTRLTVT.

The chain uses TRBV6-5 and TRBJ2-5, with a weak D call TRBD1 (5 bases). With 11 bases removed from V and 0 bases from J, the gap between germline ends came to 10 bases. The germline CDR1 and CDR2 sequences are MNHEY and SVGAGI. The CDR3 runs 12 residues. The CDR3 region is CAGRTNQETQYF. The CDR3 DNA reads TGTGCCGGCCGGACAAACCAAGAGACCCAGTACTTC.

The chain joins TRBV4-2 to TRBJ2-4; 7 bases are a match to TRBD1. The J segment lost 0 bases and the V segment lost 2 bases, leaving 13 bases of the junction unmatched. Germline CDR1 and CDR2: LGHNA and YNFKEQ. CDR3 length: 19 amino acids. The CDR3 spells CASSQHAGTESLAKNIQYF. The DNA for the CDR3 is TGTGCCAGCAGCCAACATGCCGGGACAGAGTCTCTAGCCAAAAACATTCAGTACTTC.

This clonotype was observed at least ten times. This chain uses TRBV11-1 with TRBJ2-6; TRBD2 might be the D (5 bases). The V end lost 5 bases, the J end lost 0 bases, and 8 bases lay between the germline ends. The CDR3 has 15 amino acids. The germline CDR1 and CDR2 sequences are SGHAT and FQDESV (reference sequence). CDR3 sequence (DNA): TGTGCCAGCAGCAGGGCGGGCTCTGGGGCCAACGTCCTGACTTTC. Translation gives CASSRAGSGANVLTF.

This clonotype came up many times. The chain joins TRBV28 to TRBJ2-5; 7 bases line up with TRBD2. The length of the CDR3 is 16 residues. Germline values: CDR1 MDHEN, CDR2 SYDVKM. With V trimmed by 1 base and J by 2 bases, 7 bases remained unmatched. The CDR3 region is CASSLSQLALQETQYF. The CDR3 DNA reads TGTGCCAGCAGTTTATCGCAACTAGCGCTTCAAGAGACCCAGTACTTC.

There are many counts of this clonotype. V and J are TRBV6-1 and TRBJ1-2; 7 bases fit TRBD1. CDR1 is MNHNS, CDR2 SASEGT, per germline. The CDR3 extends over 13 amino acids. The junction had 10 bases not matched to a gene; V was cut back by 7 bases and J by 8 bases. This CDR3 is CASNRQGHGGYTF. CDR3 DNA: TGTGCCAGCAATCGACAGGGACACGGAGGCTACACCTTC.

This clonotype was seen many times. The V call is TRBV6-6, the J call TRBJ2-7, with 10 bases lining up with TRBD2. The CDR3 is made up of 19 amino acids. Germline trimming cut 7 bases from V and 7 bases from J; bases unmatched to any gene: 25. Germline lookup yields CDR1 MNHNY and CDR2 SVGAGI (reference sequence). The CDR3 here is CASKIQGVAGGRRFKEQYF. The CDR3 nucleotides read TGTGCCAGCAAGATACAGGGCGTAGCGGGAGGCCGACGGTTTAAAGAGCAGTACTTC.

The chain carries TRBV6-1 and TRBJ1-1, with D unclear. V was cut by 6 bases and J by 4 bases, with 15 bases left in between. Germline V lookup: CDR1 MNHNS, CDR2 SASEGT. CDR3 length equals 14 residues. The CDR3 sequence is CASSSPTLGTEAFF. The CDR3 bases are TGTGCCAGCAGCTCCCCAACCCTCGGCACTGAAGCTTTCTTT.

This clonotype was seen ten or more times. V is TRBV5-1 and J is TRBJ2-5; 13 nucleotides agree with TRBD2. CDR3 size: 16 residues. Germline lookup yields CDR1 SGHRS and CDR2 YFSETQ. Trimming removed 4 bases from V and 2 bases from J; junction bases left unmatched: 5. The CDR3 protein is CASSPGTSGNQETQYF. CDR3 DNA: TGCGCCAGCAGCCCGGGGACTAGCGGGAATCAAGAGACCCAGTACTTC. Together with reference TRBV5-1 and TRBJ2-5, the CDR3 gives the full variable domain: KAGVTQTPRYLIKTRGQQVTLSCSPISGHRSVSWYQQTPGQGLQFLFEYFSETQRNKGNFPGRFSGRQFSNSRSEMNVSTLELGDSALYLCASSPGTSGNQETQYFGPGTRLLVL.

J is TRBJ1-2 and V is TRBV6-1; 8 bases line up with TRBD1. The CDR3 consists of 13 residues. The trim removed 5 bases at V and 7 bases at J, leaving 6 bases unmatched. CDR1 and CDR2 (germline): MNHNS, SASEGT. The CDR3 here is CASSRDRPSGYTF. Written as DNA, the CDR3 is TGTGCCAGCAGTAGGGACAGGCCAAGTGGCTACACCTTC.

This chain joins TRBV30 and TRBJ1-6; maybe TRBD1 (5 bases). Trimming removed 3 bases from V and 8 bases from J, with 17 bases in between. The V gene's germline CDR1 is GTSNPN and CDR2 SVGIG (reference sequence). CDR3 length equals 15 residues. As DNA, the CDR3 is TGTGCCTGGAGCCCAACTCCCCCGGGGCATTCACCCCTCCACTTT. As protein: CAWSPTPPGHSPLHF.